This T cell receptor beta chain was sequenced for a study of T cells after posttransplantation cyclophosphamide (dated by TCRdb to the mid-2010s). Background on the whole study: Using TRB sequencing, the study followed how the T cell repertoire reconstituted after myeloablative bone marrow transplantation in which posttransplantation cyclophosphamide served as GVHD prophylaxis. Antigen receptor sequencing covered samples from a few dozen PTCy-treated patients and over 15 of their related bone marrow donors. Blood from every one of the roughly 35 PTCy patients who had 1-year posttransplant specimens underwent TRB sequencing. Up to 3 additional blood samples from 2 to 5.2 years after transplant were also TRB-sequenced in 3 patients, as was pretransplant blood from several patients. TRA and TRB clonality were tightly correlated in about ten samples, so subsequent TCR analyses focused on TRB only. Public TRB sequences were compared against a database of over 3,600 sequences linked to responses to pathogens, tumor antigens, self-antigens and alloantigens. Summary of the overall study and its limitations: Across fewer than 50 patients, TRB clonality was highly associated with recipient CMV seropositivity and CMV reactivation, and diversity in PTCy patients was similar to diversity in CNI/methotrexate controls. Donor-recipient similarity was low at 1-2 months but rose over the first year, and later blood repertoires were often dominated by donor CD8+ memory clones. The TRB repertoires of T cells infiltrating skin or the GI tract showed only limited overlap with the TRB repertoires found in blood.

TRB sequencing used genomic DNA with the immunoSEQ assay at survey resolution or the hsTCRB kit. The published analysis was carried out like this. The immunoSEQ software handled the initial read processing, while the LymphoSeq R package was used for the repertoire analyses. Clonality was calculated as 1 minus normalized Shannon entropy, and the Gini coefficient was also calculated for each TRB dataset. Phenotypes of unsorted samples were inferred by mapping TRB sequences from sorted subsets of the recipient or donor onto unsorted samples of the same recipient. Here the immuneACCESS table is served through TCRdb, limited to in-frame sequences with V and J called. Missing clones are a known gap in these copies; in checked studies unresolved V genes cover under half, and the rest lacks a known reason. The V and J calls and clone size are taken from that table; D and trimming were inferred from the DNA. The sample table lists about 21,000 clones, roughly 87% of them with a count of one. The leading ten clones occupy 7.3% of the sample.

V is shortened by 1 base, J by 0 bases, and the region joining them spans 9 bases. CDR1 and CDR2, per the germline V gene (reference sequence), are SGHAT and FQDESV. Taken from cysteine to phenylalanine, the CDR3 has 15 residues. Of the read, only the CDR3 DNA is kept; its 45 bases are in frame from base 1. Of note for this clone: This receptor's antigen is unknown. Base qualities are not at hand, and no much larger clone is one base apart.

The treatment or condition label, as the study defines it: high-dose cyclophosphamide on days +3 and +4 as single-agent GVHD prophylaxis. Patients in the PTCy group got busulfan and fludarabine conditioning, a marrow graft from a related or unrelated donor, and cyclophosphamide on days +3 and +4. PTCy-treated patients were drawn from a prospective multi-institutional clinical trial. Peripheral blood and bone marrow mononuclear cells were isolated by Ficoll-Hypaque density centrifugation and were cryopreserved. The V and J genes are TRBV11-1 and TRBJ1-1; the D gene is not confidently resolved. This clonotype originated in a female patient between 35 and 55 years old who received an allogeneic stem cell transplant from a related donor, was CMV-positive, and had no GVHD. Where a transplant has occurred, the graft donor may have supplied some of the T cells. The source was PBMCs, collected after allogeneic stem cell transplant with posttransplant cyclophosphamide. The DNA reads TGTGCCAGCAGCTTAGGCAAGGCGGTGAACACTGAAGCTTTCTTT. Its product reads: CASSLGKAVNTEAFF.